This T cell receptor beta chain is from a study of cytomegalovirus exposure and HLA in healthy donors. With 60 Vbeta and 13 Jbeta primers, the PCR was carried out. The assay was immunoSEQ multiplex PCR, and TCRdb's table has in-frame clones only and misses some. The sample consists of 84,000 or so clones, less than 80% of them appearing once. Trimming shortened V by 2 bases and J by 9 bases, and 16 bases separated the two germline ends. The CDR3 loop spans 14 amino acids. Germline V CDR1 and CDR2: MNHEY, SVGAGI. The chain is built from TRBV6-5 and TRBJ2-5, with D tentatively TRBD2 (5 bases). Sequenced input: PBMCs. The TCR originated in a human donor in good health. The CDR3 protein is CASSYGGQAGSQYF. CDR3 DNA sequence: TGTGCCAGCAGTTACGGAGGCCAGGCTGGGTCCCAGTACTTC.